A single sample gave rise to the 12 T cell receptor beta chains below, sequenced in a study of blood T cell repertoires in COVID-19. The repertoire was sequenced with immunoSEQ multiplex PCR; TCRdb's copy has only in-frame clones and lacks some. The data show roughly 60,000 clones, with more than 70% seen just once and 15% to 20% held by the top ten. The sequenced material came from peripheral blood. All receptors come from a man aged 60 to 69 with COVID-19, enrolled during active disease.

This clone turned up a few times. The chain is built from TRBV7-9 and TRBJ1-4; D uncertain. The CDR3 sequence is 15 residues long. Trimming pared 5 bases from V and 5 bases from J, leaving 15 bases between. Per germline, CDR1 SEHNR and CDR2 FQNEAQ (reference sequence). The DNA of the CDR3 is TGTGCCAGCAGCCCTGTGGGAGTTAGGAATGAAAAACTGTTTTTT. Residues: CASSPVGVRNEKLFF.

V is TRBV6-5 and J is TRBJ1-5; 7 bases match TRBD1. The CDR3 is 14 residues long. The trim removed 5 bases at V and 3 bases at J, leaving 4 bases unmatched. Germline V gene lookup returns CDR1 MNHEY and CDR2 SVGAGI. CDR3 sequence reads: CASSRDRFNQPQHF. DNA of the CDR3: TGTGCCAGCAGTCGGGACAGATTCAATCAGCCCCAGCATTTT.

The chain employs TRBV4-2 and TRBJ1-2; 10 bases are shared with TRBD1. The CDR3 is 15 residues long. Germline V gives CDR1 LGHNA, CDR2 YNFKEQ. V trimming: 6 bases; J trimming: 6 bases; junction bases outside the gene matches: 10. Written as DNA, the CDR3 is TGTGCCAGCAGACGGGGGACAGGGGAGGAAAATGGCTACACCTTC. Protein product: CASRRGTGEENGYTF.

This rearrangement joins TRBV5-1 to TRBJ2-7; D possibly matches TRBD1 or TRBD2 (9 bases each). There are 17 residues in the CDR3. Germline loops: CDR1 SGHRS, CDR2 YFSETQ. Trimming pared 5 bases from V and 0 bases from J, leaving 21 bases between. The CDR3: CASSRTGVSGSSYEQYF. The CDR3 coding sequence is TGCGCCAGCAGTCGGACAGGGGTTAGCGGGAGCTCCTACGAGCAGTACTTC.

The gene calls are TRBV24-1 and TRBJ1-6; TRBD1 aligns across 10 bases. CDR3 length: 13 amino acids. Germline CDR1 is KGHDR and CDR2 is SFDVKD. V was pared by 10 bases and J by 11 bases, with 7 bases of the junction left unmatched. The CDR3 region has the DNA TGTGCCACTGCGCGGGGACAGGGGACACCCCTCCACTTT. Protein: CATARGQGTPLHF.

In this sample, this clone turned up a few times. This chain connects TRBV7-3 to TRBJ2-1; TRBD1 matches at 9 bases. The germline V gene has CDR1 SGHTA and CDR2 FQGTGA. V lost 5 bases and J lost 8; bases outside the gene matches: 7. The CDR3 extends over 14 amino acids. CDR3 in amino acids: CASSAGTGRDEQFF. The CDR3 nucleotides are TGTGCCAGCAGCGCTGGGACAGGGAGGGATGAGCAGTTCTTC.

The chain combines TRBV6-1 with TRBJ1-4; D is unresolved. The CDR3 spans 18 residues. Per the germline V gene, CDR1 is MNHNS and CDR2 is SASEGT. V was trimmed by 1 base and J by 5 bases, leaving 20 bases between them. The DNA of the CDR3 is TGTGCCAGCAGTGAAGAACTGGATCGGAGGCAATCGAATGAAAAACTGTTTTTT. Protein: CASSEELDRRQSNEKLFF.

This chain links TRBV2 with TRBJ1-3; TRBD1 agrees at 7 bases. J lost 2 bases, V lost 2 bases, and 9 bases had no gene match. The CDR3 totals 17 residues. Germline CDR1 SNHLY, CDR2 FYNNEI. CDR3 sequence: CASSERSGQGAGNTIYF. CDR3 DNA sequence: TGTGCCAGCAGTGAACGGTCCGGGCAGGGGGCTGGAAACACCATATATTTT.

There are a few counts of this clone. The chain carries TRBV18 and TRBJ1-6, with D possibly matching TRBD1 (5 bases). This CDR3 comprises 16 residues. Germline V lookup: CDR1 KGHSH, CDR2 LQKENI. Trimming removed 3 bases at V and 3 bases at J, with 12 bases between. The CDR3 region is CASSPGMTVYNSPLHF. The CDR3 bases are TGTGCCAGCTCACCCGGAATGACAGTCTATAATTCACCCCTCCACTTT.

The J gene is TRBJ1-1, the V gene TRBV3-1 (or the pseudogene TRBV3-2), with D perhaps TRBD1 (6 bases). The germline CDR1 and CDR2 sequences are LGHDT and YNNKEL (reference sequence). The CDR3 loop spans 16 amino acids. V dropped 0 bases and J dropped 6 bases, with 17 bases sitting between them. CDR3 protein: CASSQDGLGRGSEAFF. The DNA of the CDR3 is TGTGCCAGCAGCCAAGATGGGTTGGGCAGGGGATCTGAAGCTTTCTTT.

CDR3 amino acids: CASSGGISYGYTF. In nucleotides, the CDR3 is TGCGCCAGCAGCGGCGGAATATCCTATGGCTACACCTTC. The chain couples TRBV5-1 to TRBJ1-2; no clear D gene. V was trimmed by 4 bases and J by 4 bases, leaving 11 bases between them. The CDR3 is 13 amino acids. The V gene's germline CDR1 is SGHRS and CDR2 YFSETQ.

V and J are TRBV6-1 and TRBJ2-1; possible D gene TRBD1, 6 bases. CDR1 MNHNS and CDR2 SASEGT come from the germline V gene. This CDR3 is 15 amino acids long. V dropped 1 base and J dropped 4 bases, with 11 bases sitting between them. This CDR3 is CASSEGGGGYNEQFF. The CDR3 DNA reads TGTGCCAGCAGTGAAGGAGGGGGTGGATACAATGAGCAGTTCTTC.